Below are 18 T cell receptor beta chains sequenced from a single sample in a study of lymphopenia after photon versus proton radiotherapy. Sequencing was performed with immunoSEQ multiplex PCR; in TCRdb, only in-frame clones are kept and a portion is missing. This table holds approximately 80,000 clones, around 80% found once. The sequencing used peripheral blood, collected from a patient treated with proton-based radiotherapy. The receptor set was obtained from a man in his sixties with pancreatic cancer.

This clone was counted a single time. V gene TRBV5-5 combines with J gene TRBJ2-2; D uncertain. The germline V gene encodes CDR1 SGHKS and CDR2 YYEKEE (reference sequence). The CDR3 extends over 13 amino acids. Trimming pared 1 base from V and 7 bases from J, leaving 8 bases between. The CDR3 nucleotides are TGTGCCAGCAGCTTGATGGGTATCGGGGAGCTGTTTTTT. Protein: CASSLMGIGELFF.

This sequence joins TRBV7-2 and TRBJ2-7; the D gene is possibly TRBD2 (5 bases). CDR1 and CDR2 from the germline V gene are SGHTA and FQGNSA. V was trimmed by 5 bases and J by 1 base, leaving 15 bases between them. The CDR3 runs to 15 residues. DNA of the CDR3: TGTGCCAGCAGCGGACGGACTCAAGTGTCCTACGAGCAGTACTTC. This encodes CASSGRTQVSYEQYF.

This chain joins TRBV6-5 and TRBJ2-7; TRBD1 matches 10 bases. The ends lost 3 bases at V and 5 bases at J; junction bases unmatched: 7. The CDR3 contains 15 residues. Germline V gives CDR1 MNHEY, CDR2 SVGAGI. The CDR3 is CASSYSGTGDHEQYF. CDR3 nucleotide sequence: TGTGCCAGCAGTTATTCCGGGACAGGGGACCACGAGCAGTACTTC.

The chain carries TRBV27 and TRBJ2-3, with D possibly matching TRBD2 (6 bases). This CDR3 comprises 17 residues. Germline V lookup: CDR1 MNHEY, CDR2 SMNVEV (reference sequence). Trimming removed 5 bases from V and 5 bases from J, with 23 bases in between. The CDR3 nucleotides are TGTGCCAGCAGTACATACCCCCTAGCGAGAGAGGGAGATACGCAGTATTTT. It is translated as CASSTYPLAREGDTQYF.

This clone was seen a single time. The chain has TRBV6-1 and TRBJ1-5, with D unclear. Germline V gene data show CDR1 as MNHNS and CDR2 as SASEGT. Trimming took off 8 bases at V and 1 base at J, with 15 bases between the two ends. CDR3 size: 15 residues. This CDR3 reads CASFKSVGSNQPQHF. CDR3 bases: TGTGCCAGCTTTAAATCGGTCGGGAGCAATCAGCCCCAGCATTTT.

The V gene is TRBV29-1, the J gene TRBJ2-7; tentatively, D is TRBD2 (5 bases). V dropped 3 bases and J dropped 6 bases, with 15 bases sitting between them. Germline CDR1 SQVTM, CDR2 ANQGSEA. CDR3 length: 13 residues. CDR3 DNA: TGCAGCGTTGACCGGGGTAAGGGCACCGAGCAGTACTTC. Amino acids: CSVDRGKGTEQYF.

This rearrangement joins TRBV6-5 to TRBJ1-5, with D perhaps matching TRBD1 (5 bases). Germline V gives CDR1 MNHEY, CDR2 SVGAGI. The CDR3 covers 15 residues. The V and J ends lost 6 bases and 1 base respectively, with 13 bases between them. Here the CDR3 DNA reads TGTGCCAGCAGGGCGGGGCAGCCCAGCAATCAGCCCCAGCATTTT. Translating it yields CASRAGQPSNQPQHF.

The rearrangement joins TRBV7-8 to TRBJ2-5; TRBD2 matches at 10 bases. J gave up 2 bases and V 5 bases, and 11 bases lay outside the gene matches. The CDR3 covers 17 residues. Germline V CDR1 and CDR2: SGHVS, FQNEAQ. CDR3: CASSGGLAVGSQETQYF. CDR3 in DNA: TGTGCCAGCAGCGGTGGACTAGCGGTGGGGTCACAAGAGACCCAGTACTTC.

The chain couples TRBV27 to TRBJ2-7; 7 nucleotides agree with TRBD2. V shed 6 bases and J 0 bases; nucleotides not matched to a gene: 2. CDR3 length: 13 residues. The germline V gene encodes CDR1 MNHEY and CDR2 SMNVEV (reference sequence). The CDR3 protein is CASRVAGSYEQYF. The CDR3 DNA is TGTGCCAGCAGGGTAGCGGGCTCCTACGAGCAGTACTTC.

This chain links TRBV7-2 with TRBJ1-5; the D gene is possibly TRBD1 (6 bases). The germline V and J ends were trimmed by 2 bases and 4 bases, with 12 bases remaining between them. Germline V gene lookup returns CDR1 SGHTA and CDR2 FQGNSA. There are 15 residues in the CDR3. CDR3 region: CASSLSPGENQPQHF. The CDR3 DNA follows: TGTGCCAGCAGCTTATCTCCAGGGGAAAATCAGCCCCAGCATTTT. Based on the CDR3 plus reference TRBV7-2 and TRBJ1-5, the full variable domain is GAGVSQSPSNKVTEKGKDVELRCDPISGHTALYWYRQSLGQGLEFLIYFQGNSAPDKSGLPSDRFSAERTGGSVSTLTIQRTQQEDSAVYLCASSLSPGENQPQHFGDGTRLSIL.

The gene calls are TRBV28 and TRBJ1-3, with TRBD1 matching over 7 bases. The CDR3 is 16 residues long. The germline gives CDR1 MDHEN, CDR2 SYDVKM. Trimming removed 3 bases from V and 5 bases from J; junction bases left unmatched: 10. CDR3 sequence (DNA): TGTGCCAGCAGTTTGTCTGGTAGACAGGGAAGAAACACCATATATTTT. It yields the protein CASSLSGRQGRNTIYF. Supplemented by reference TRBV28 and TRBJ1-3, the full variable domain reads DVKVTQSSRYLVKRTGEKVFLECVQDMDHENMFWYRQDPGLGLRLIYFSYDVKMKEKGDIPEGYSVSREKKERFSLILESASTNQTSMYLCASSLSGRQGRNTIYFGEGSWLTVV.

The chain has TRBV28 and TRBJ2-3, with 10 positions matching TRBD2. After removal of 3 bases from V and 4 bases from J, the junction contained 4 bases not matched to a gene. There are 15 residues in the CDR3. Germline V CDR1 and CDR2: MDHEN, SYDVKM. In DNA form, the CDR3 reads TGTGCCAGCAGTTTCCGAGCGGGAGGGCCAGATACGCAGTATTTT. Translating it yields CASSFRAGGPDTQYF.

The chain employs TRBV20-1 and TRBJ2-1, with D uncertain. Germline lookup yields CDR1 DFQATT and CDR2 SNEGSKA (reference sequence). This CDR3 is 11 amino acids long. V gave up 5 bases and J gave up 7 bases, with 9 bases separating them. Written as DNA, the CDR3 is TGCAGTGCTGTTAACCGGAATGAGCAGTTCTTC. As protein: CSAVNRNEQFF.

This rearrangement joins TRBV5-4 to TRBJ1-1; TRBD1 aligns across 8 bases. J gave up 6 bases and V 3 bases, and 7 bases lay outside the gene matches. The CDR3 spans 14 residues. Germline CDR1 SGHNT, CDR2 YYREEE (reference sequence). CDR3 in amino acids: CASSSGQELSEAFF. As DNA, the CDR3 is TGTGCCAGCAGCTCGGGACAGGAACTATCTGAAGCTTTCTTT.

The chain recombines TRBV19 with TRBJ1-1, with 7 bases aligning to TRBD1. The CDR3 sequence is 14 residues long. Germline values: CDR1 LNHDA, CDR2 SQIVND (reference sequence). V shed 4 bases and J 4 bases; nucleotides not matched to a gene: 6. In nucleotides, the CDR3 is TGTGCCAGTAGTACCACGACAGGGCGCACTGAAGCTTTCTTT. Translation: CASSTTTGRTEAFF.

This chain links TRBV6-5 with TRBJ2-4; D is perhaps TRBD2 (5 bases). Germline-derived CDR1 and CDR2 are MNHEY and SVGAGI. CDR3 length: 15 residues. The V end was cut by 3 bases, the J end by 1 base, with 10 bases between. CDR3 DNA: TGTGCCAGCAGTTATGGGAGTGGGGCCAAAAACATTCAGTACTTC. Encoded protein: CASSYGSGAKNIQYF.

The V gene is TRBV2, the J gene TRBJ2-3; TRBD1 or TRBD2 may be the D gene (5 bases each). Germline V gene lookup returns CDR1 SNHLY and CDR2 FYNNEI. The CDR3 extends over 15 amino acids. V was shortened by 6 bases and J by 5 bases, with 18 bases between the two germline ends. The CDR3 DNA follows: TGTGCCAGCAGCTCCGGGGCCGAGCGGAGAGATACGCAGTATTTT. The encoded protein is CASSSGAERRDTQYF. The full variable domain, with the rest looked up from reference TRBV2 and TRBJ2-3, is EPEVTQTPSHQVTQMGQEVILRCVPISNHLYFYWYRQILGQKVEFLVSFYNNEISEKSEIFDDQFSVERPDGSNFTLKIRSTKLEDSAMYFCASSSGAERRDTQYFGPGTRLTVL.

The CDR3 DNA reads as TGTGCCAGCAGTCTCACAGGGGGAAACACTGAAGCTTTCTTT. Amino acid sequence: CASSLTGGNTEAFF. The V call is TRBV6-1, the J call TRBJ1-1, with 8 positions matching TRBD1. The J segment lost 2 bases and the V segment lost 5 bases, leaving 4 bases of the junction unmatched. Germline lookup yields CDR1 MNHNS and CDR2 SASEGT. The CDR3 loop spans 14 amino acids.